A single T cell receptor beta chain is shown here with its context. Its specificity is not known. A junction boundary mismatches the germline segment, possibly from a read error. Looked up from germline, CDR1 is SGHNT and CDR2 is YYREEE (reference sequence). This CDR3 has 12 residues. Profiled with immunoSEQ multiplex PCR; TCRdb holds only in-frame clones, not every one. The sample has roughly 130,000 clones, 88% seen once. These data belong to a study of T cell responses to AZD1222 COVID-19 vaccine. Study results and limitations: Spike-specific TCR breadth and depth rose after two AZD1222 doses. Across spike, vaccine-associated CD4 TCRs were found, dominant at 160-218 and 743-854. Donors, mostly white British, included more females; clonal diversity was possibly underestimated. Repertoire sampling was restricted to post-peak T cell response timepoints.

Sequences were derived from peripheral blood, sampled on day 0 of AZD1222 vaccination. The sequence derives from an adult in good health. J is TRBJ1-6 and V is TRBV5-4; D ambiguous. Written as DNA, the CDR3 is TGTGCCACCAGCCTTATGAATTCACCCCTCCACTTT. Its protein is CATSLMNSPLHF.